The T cell receptor (beta chain) described here comes from a study of T cells in narcolepsy. About the study: Healthy controls were enrolled alongside patients with narcolepsy type 1 or type 2.

Of note for this clone: Antigen unknown.

Clones were sequenced by immunoSEQ multiplex PCR, and TCRdb holds only the in-frame ones, with some missing. The data show approximately 31,000 clones, around 80% seen once. Trimming removed 3 bases from V and 5 bases from J; junction bases left unmatched: 7. The CDR3 has 14 amino acids. Germline assignment: CDR1 SGHNT and CDR2 YYREEE (reference sequence). Broader study findings: In some patient and control memory CD4+ samples, autoreactive clones were absent.

Sequencing was carried out using CD45RA- memory CD4+ T cells from PBMCs. The rearrangement joins TRBV5-4 to TRBJ2-7; 8 bases line up with TRBD1. The source of this sequence is a human donor with narcolepsy. This chain's CDR3 is CASSYPGQVHEQYF. Here the CDR3 DNA reads TGTGCCAGCAGCTACCCGGGACAGGTCCACGAGCAGTACTTC.